The 9 T cell receptor beta chains below were found in one sample sequenced in a study of blood T cell repertoires in COVID-19. Assay used: immunoSEQ multiplex PCR; TCRdb lists only in-frame clones, some missing. The table lists some 120,000 clones, approximately 84% of them singletons. Sequencing was done on a sample of peripheral blood. Source of these receptors: a human donor in a cohort sampled during active COVID-19.

This sequence joins TRBV5-1 and TRBJ2-3, with TRBD1 as a possible D gene (6 bases). Trimming removed 3 bases from V and 6 bases from J, with 14 bases in between. This CDR3 has 14 amino acids. Germline lookup yields CDR1 SGHRS and CDR2 YFSETQ. The CDR3 is CASSSGNRGDTQYF. The CDR3 DNA sequence: TGCGCCAGCAGCTCAGGGAATAGGGGGGATACGCAGTATTTT.

Turning to this clone: Other nucleotide sequences from this sample produce the same CDR3. The chain links TRBV12-3 or TRBV12-4 to TRBJ1-1, with no clear D. CDR3 length: 13 amino acids. V lost 2 bases and J 2 bases, leaving 6 bases between the germline ends. The CDR3 loop is CASSLRVNTEAFF. As DNA, the CDR3 is TGTGCCAGCAGTTTACGGGTTAACACTGAAGCTTTCTTT.

The rearrangement links TRBV14 to TRBJ2-7; the match to TRBD2 covers 11 bases. The germline V gene has CDR1 SGHDN and CDR2 FVKESK. V was clipped by 5 bases and J by 3 bases; unmatched bases: 3. The CDR3 runs 14 residues. This CDR3 reads CASSELAGVYEQYF. The CDR3 nucleotides read TGTGCCAGCAGCGAACTAGCGGGGGTCTACGAGCAGTACTTC.

The rearrangement links TRBV24-1 to TRBJ2-5; possibly TRBD2 for D (5 bases). The CDR3 is 13 amino acids. The germline CDR1 and CDR2 sequences are KGHDR and SFDVKD. V gave up 4 bases and J gave up 5 bases, with 10 bases separating them. CDR3 sequence: CATSDGNKETQYF. The CDR3 region has the DNA TGTGCCACCAGTGACGGGAACAAGGAGACCCAGTACTTC.

Details on this clone: The junction departs from germline at one end; a sequencing error may be responsible. The chain has TRBV18 and TRBJ2-7; 7 positions agree with TRBD1. Germline V gene sequence: CDR1 KGHSH, CDR2 LQKENI. CDR3 length: 12 residues. The CDR3 protein is CATSDRVTEQYF. The CDR3 nucleotides are TGTGCCACCTCAGACAGGGTAACCGAGCAGTACTTC.

CDR3 nucleotides: TGTGCCAGTAGTCCGGGACAGACACCCCTGGGGGAGCAGTACTTC. Translation gives CASSPGQTPLGEQYF. V gene TRBV19 combines with J gene TRBJ2-7, with 7 nucleotides matching TRBD1. CDR1 LNHDA and CDR2 SQIVND come from the germline V gene (reference sequence). The CDR3 runs 15 residues. The J segment lost 7 bases and the V segment lost 5 bases, leaving 14 bases of the junction unmatched.

The gene calls are TRBV19 and TRBJ2-7, with 7 bases fitting TRBD2. V shed 0 bases, J shed 1 base, and the junction held 3 bases outside the gene matches. This CDR3 has 15 amino acids. Germline V gene lookup returns CDR1 LNHDA and CDR2 SQIVND (reference sequence). The CDR3: CASSIDNGGSYEQYF. DNA for the CDR3: TGTGCCAGTAGTATAGATAACGGGGGGTCCTACGAGCAGTACTTC.

The J gene is TRBJ1-1, the V gene TRBV30; 7 nucleotides align to TRBD1. Losses at the gene ends were 3 bases for V and 1 base for J; bases not matched to a gene: 2. The CDR3 extends over 13 amino acids. CDR1 and CDR2 (germline): GTSNPN, SVGIG (reference sequence). The CDR3 coding sequence is TGTGCCTGGAGAAAGGGGGCGAACACTGAAGCTTTCTTT. This sequence encodes CAWRKGANTEAFF. Combining the CDR3 with reference TRBV30 and TRBJ1-1 gives the whole variable domain SQTIHQWPATLVQPVGSPLSLECTVEGTSNPNLYWYRQAAGRGLQLLFYSVGIGQISSEVPQNLSASRPQDRQFILSSKKLLLSDSGFYLCAWRKGANTEAFFGQGTRLTVV.

This clone was counted many times. The rearrangement uses TRBV6-5 and TRBJ1-5; 11 bases are a match to TRBD1. The CDR3 runs 14 residues. CDR1 is MNHEY and CDR2 is SVGAGI in the germline V gene. J gave up 5 bases and V 6 bases, and 3 bases lay outside the gene matches. As DNA, the CDR3 is TGTGCCAGCAGGGGGACAGGGGGGTATCAGCCCCAGCATTTT. Amino acid sequence: CASRGTGGYQPQHF.